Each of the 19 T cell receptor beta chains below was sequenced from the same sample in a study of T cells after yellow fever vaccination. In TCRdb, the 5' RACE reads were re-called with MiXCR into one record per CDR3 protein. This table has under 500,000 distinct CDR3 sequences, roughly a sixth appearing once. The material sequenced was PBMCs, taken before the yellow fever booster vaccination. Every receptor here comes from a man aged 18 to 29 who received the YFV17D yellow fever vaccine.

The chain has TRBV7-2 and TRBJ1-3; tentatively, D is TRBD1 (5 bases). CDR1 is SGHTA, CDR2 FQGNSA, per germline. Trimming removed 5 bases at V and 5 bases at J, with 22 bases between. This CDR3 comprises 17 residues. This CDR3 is CASSPHPGSGRRNTIYF. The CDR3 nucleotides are TGTGCCAGCAGCCCCCACCCCGGGTCAGGGCGTAGAAACACCATATATTTT.

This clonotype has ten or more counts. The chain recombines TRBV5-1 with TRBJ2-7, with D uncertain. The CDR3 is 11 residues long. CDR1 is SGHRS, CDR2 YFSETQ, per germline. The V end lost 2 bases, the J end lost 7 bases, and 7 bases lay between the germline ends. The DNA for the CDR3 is TGCGCCAGCAGCTTTTTGGGGGAGCAGTACTTC. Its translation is CASSFLGEQYF.

CDR3 loop: CASRTGTGSDTQYF. In nucleotides, the CDR3 is TGTGCCAGCAGGACCGGGACAGGTTCGGATACGCAGTATTTT. The V call is TRBV6-5, the J call TRBJ2-3, with 8 positions matching TRBD1. J was trimmed by 6 bases and V by 6 bases; bases with no gene match: 8. The CDR3 is made up of 14 amino acids. The germline V gene encodes CDR1 MNHEY and CDR2 SVGAGI.

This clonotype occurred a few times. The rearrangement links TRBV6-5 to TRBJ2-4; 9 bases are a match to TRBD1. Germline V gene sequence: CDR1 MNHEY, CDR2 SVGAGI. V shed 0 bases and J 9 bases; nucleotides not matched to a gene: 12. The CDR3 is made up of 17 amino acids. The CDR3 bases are TGTGCCAGCAGTTACTCGAATATCGGGACAGGGTTCGCCATTCAGTACTTC. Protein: CASSYSNIGTGFAIQYF.

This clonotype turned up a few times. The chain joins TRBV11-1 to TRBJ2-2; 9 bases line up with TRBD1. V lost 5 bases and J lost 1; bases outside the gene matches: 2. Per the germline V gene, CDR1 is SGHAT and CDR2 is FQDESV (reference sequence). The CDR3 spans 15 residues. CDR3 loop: CASSLDRGNTGELFF. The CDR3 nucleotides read TGTGCCAGCAGCCTGGACAGGGGGAACACCGGGGAGCTGTTTTTT.

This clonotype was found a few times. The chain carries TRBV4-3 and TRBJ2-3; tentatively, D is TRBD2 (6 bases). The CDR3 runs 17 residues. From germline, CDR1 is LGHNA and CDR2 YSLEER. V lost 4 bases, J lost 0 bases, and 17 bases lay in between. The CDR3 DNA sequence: TGCGCCAGCAGCCTTGAACCGGGACTTACTAGCACAGATACGCAGTATTTT. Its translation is CASSLEPGLTSTDTQYF.

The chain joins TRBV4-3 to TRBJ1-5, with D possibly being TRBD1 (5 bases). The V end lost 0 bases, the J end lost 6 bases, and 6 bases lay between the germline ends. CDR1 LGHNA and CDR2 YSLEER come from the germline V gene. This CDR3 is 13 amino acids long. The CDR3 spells CASSQDGAQPQHF. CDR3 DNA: TGCGCCAGCAGCCAAGACGGGGCTCAGCCCCAGCATTTT.

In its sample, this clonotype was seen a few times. For the CDR3, the DNA is TGTGCCAGCAGCTCCTCGCAGGGCTACTCCTACAATGAGCAGTTCTTC. Translation gives CASSSSQGYSYNEQFF. The rearrangement joins TRBV7-2 to TRBJ2-1; D might be TRBD1 (5 bases). Trimming removed 4 bases at V and 0 bases at J, with 13 bases between. Germline V gives CDR1 SGHTA, CDR2 FQGNSA. The CDR3 spans 16 residues.

In DNA form, the CDR3 reads TGTGCCACCAGCAGAGGGGCTAGCGGTAACACAGATACGCAGTATTTT. Protein sequence: CATSRGASGNTDTQYF. This rearrangement joins TRBV15 to TRBJ2-3, with 7 nucleotides matching TRBD2. Germline lookup yields CDR1 LNHNV and CDR2 YYDKDF (reference sequence). The V segment lost 1 base and the J segment 2 bases; nucleotides outside the gene matches: 6. The CDR3 length is 16 residues.

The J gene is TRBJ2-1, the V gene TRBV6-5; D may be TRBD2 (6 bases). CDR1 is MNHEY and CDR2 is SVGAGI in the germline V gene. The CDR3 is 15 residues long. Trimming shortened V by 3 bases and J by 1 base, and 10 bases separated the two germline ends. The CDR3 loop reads CASSYGGESYNEQFF. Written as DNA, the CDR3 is TGTGCCAGCAGTTATGGCGGGGAATCCTACAATGAGCAGTTCTTC.

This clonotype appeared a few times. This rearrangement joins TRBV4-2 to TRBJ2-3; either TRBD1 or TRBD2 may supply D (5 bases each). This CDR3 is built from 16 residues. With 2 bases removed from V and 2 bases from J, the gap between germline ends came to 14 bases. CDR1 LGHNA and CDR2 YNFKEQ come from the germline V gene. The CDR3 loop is CASSQSLRDVTDTQYF. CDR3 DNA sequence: TGTGCCAGCAGCCAATCGCTTAGGGACGTCACAGATACGCAGTATTTT.

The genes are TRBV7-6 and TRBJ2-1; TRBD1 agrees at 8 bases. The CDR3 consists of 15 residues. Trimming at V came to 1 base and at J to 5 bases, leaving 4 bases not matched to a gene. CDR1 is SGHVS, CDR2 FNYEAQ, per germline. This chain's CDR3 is CASSLGTGGHNEQFF. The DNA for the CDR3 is TGTGCCAGCAGCTTAGGAACAGGGGGGCACAATGAGCAGTTCTTC.

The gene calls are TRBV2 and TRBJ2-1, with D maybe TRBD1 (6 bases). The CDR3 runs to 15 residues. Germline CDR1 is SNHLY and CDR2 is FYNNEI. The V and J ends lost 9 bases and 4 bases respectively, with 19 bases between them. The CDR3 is CARTGSPEGYNEQFF. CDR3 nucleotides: TGTGCCAGAACAGGGAGTCCTGAAGGTTACAATGAGCAGTTCTTC.

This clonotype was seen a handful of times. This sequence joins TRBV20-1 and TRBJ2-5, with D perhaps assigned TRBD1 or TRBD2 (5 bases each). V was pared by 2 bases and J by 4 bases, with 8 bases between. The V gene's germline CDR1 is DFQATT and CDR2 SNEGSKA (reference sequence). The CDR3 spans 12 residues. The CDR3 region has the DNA TGCAGTGCTAGAACCGGGACAGAGACCCAGTACTTC. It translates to CSARTGTETQYF.

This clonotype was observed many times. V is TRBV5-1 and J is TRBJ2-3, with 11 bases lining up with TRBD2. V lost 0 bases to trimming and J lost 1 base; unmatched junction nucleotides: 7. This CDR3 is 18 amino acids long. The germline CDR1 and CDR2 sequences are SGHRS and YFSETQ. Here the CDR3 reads CASSLALAGGPGTDTQYF. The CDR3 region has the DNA TGCGCCAGCAGCTTGGCCCTAGCGGGGGGTCCTGGCACAGATACGCAGTATTTT.

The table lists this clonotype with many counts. The CDR3 nucleotides read TGCAGTGCCCCCTCGGGAGCGGGGGCGACCTACCAAGAGACCCAGTACTTC. Translation: CSAPSGAGATYQETQYF. The gene calls are TRBV20-1 and TRBJ2-5, with TRBD2 matching 8 bases. Trimming removed 6 bases from V and 0 bases from J; junction bases left unmatched: 15. The CDR3 is 17 residues long. Germline CDR1 DFQATT, CDR2 SNEGSKA (reference sequence).

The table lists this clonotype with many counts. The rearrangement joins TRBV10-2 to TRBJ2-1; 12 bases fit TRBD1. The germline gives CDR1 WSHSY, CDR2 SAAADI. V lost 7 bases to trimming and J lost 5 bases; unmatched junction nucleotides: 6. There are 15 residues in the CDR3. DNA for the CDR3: TGCGCCAGCAACCCGGGACAGGGGGCACACAATGAGCAGTTCTTC. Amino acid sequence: CASNPGQGAHNEQFF.

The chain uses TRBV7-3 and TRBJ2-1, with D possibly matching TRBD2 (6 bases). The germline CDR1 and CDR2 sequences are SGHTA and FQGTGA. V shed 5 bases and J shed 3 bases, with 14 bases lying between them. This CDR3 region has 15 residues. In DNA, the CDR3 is TGTGCCAGCAGCATCGGGGCTAGCGACTACAATGAGCAGTTCTTC. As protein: CASSIGASDYNEQFF.

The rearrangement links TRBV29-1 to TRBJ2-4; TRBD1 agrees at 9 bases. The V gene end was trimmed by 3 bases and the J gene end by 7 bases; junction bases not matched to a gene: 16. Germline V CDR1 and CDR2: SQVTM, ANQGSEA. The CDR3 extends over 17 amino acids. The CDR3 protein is CSVDLVERTGEGNIQYF. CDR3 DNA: TGCAGCGTTGACCTCGTAGAAAGGACAGGGGAGGGCAACATTCAGTACTTC.